This T cell receptor (beta chain) was identified in a study of naive and memory T cell subsets (dated by TCRdb to 2016 to 2017). For context, the study as a whole: In the figure summarizing the skin biopsy and whole blood samples, 10 blood donors, 7 tuberculin skin test biopsies and 3 saline control biopsies were reported. Skin biopsies were taken from tuberculin skin test sites or from saline-injected control sites and were processed for RNA extraction as described before. PCR2 was typically a SYBR Green qPCR stopped at a set threshold; low-input samples could instead use end-point PCR (roughly 6 cycles).

The CDR3 starts with the cysteine, ends with the phenylalanine, and has 15 residues. The retained sequence is limited to the CDR3, 45 bases, with the frame set at the first base. Trimming at the junction amounts to 0 bases on V and 3 bases on J, and the germline ends lie 14 bases apart. As encoded in the germline V gene (reference sequence), CDR1 is DFQATT while CDR2 is SNEGSKA. This clonotype has at least ten counts. Its recognized antigen is unknown. Nothing much larger sits one base from this clone, and base qualities are not available. What the treatment or condition label conveys for this sample: skin biopsy from PPD injection site in Mantoux-positive individual. The study reported a robust and sensitive protocol to amplify, sequence and analyze TCRs, based on 3' ligation of a UMI-containing oligonucleotide to TCR cDNA. The tuberculin skin test biopsies were taken from PPD-injected sites in individuals who had a positive Mantoux test. Total RNA was treated with RQ1 DNase, without cell sorting, prior to reverse transcription, with an input of about 1 to 1,100 ng being targeted. Libraries were prepared from skin biopsies and whole blood so that pipeline robustness could be tested in samples in which T cells form a minority population.

Preparation of the library involved UMI-ligation and nested PCR. The ligated cDNA was amplified in four rounds of PCR with nested alpha and beta constant region primers together with the SP2 primer. TCR RNA was reverse transcribed with SuperScript IV using alpha and beta constant region primers for the blood and skin samples. An oligonucleotide carrying the Illumina SP2 primer and a UMI was ligated to the cDNA 3' end using T4 RNA ligase 1. The 12-nucleotide UMI was composed of two random hexamers separated by an eight-base spacer, which was included to prevent hairpin formation. TCR alpha and beta chain libraries were processed separately from the second PCR onward, with dual indexing for multiplexing. After pooling, the indexed libraries were analyzed by capillary electrophoresis and sequenced on either an Illumina MiSeq or NextSeq. PhiX DNA at roughly 5-8% was spiked into libraries to increase base diversity and improve cluster recognition. In the paper's pipeline: UMIs were extracted from read 2 by Demultiplexor and combined with the TCR sequence from read 1, and reads were split according to sample indices. V and J genes and V-J junctions were identified by Decombinator, and each TCR was assigned a five-part identifier that included V and J deletions. Collapsinator used UMIs to correct sequencing errors and PCR amplification heterogeneity, producing a UMI-based abundance for each TCR. Identifiers were converted to nucleotide sequence by CDR3Translator and translated to amino acids, and CDR3 regions were extracted on the basis of terminal motifs. Error-corrected counts of alpha and beta TCRs from blood and skin were compared after being normalized to the amount of input RNA. TCRdb reprocessing: public reads trimmed at Q25 with fastp, clones called with MiXCR, in-frame beta chains kept. Each entry is one CDR3 protein sequence, shown with its most common DNA and genes. These V and J calls rely on TCRdb rather than the paper's analysis. Across this sample there are roughly 36,000 distinct CDR3 sequences, with more than 9.5% seen only once. The ten most abundant clones make up roughly 3.9% of the sample.

General study outcomes and caveats: TCR sequences were reportedly obtained from both types of skin biopsy, with many more TCRs found at tuberculin skin test sites. The paper did not give details of skin biopsy collection and RNA processing, instead referencing earlier studies for those details. Higher TCR numbers at tuberculin skin test sites were interpreted as T cell infiltration of a delayed type IV hypersensitivity reaction. The potential sensitivity of the RNA-based method to TCR transcript changes with T cell activation and differentiation was acknowledged.

Sequenced material: skin, taken from a tuberculin skin test site. The TCR comes from an adult in good health. The chain employs TRBV20-1 and TRBJ2-5; a weak D assignment points to TRBD1 (5 bases agree). The sequenced DNA is TGCAGTGCTAGAGATTACAGGAAAGTTGAAGAGACCCAGTACTTC. Translation gives CSARDYRKVEETQYF.